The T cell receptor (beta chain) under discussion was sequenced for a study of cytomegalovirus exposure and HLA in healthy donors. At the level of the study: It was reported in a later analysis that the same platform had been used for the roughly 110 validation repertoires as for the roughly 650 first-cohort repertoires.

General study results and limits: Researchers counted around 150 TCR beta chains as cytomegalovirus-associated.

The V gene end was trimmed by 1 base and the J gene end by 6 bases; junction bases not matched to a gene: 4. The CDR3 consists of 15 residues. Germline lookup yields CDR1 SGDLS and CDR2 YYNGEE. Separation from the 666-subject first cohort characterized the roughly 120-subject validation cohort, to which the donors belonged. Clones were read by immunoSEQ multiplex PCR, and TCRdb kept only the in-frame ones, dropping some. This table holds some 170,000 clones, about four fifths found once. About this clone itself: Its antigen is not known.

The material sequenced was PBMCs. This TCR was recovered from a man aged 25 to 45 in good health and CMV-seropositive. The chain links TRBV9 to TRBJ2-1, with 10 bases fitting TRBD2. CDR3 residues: CASSVSGRELNEQFF. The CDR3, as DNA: TGTGCCAGCAGCGTAAGCGGGAGGGAACTCAATGAGCAGTTCTTC.